This passage covers 20 T cell receptor beta chains from one sample sequenced in a study of molecular identifiers for immune sequencing clone quantification. One entry per CDR3 protein results from TCRdb running MiXCR on the PCR reads. Among around 470,000 distinct CDR3 sequences listed, about 25% were seen once. The sample was naive CD8+ T cells from blood, with Jurkat cell RNA spiked in. Subset: FACS-sorted CD8+CD4-CCR7+CD45RA+ naive T cells. These TCRs come from a human donor in good health. Some libraries in this study had Jurkat cell RNA spiked in.

This clonotype has only a few counts. This chain uses TRBV27 with TRBJ1-6; possible D gene TRBD1, 6 bases. V was cut by 6 bases and J by 7 bases, with 16 bases left in between. The CDR3 runs 15 residues. Germline CDR1 is MNHEY and CDR2 is SMNVEV (reference sequence). The CDR3 loop is CASSNTWQGNSPLHF. DNA of the CDR3: TGTGCCAGCAGCAATACGTGGCAGGGGAATTCACCCCTCCACTTT.

This rearrangement joins TRBV7-3 to TRBJ1-1, with D uncertain. This CDR3 spans 13 amino acids. Trimming stripped 0 bases from V and 2 bases from J, with 4 bases between. Germline-derived CDR1 and CDR2 are SGHTA and FQGTGA. CDR3 bases: TGTGCCAGCAGCTTAACGTATAACACTGAAGCTTTCTTT. Its translation: CASSLTYNTEAFF.

This clonotype was seen a handful of times. The genes are TRBV19 and TRBJ2-7; D is perhaps TRBD1 (6 bases). Germline V gives CDR1 LNHDA, CDR2 SQIVND (reference sequence). The V gene lost 1 base and the J gene lost 0 bases, with 10 bases spanning the gap. The CDR3 totals 15 residues. The DNA of the CDR3 is TGTGCCAGTAGTATAGGGCAGGGGCACTCCTACGAGCAGTACTTC. Translated, it gives CASSIGQGHSYEQYF.

This clonotype was observed a handful of times. This rearrangement joins TRBV7-9 to TRBJ2-5; D possibly corresponds to TRBD2 (6 bases). CDR3 length equals 15 residues. Germline V lookup: CDR1 SEHNR, CDR2 FQNEAQ (reference sequence). Trimming cost V 5 bases and J 5 bases, with 18 bases left between them. CDR3 region: CASSGSGGEGETQYF. The CDR3 DNA is TGTGCCAGCAGCGGGTCCGGGGGAGAGGGGGAGACCCAGTACTTC.

This clonotype was counted only a few times. The V gene is TRBV4-3, the J gene TRBJ2-1, with 12 bases fitting TRBD2. The CDR3 covers 17 residues. V lost 1 base to trimming and J lost 4 bases; unmatched junction nucleotides: 5. Germline V gives CDR1 LGHNA, CDR2 YSLEER. CDR3 sequence reads: CASSQGLAGVLYNEQFF. DNA for the CDR3: TGCGCCAGCAGCCAAGGACTAGCGGGGGTTCTTTACAATGAGCAGTTCTTC.

For this clonotype: A much larger clone sits a single nucleotide away, making a read error possible. The V call is TRBV12-3 or TRBV12-4, the J call TRBJ1-1, with D uncertain. The length of the CDR3 is 14 residues. V lost 3 bases to trimming and J lost 7 bases, with 15 bases between them. The CDR3 spells CASSFGGGASEAFF. CDR3 DNA sequence: TGTGCCAGCAGTTTCGGTGGCGGAGCCAGTGAAGCTTTCTTT.

The CDR3 reads CASSQTGGRETQYF. For the CDR3, the DNA is TGTGCCAGCAGCCAGACAGGGGGTCGAGAGACCCAGTACTTC. The rearrangement links TRBV7-6 to TRBJ2-5; 9 nucleotides match TRBD1. V trimming: 5 bases; J trimming: 4 bases; junction bases outside the gene matches: 5. Germline V gene sequence: CDR1 SGHVS, CDR2 FNYEAQ. This CDR3 comprises 14 residues.

In this sample, this clonotype turned up many times. The rearrangement uses TRBV27 and TRBJ2-6; 8 bases are shared with TRBD1. The V gene's germline CDR1 is MNHEY and CDR2 SMNVEV (reference sequence). Trimming cost V 5 bases and J 0 bases; bases outside gene matches: 6. The CDR3 length is 17 residues. As DNA, the CDR3 is TGTGCCAGCAGTAAACAGGGGGTGGGCTCTGGGGCCAACGTCCTGACTTTC. Its translation is CASSKQGVGSGANVLTF.

This chain links TRBV2 with TRBJ2-7; a weak D match, TRBD1 (5 bases). With 4 bases removed from V and 6 bases from J, the gap between germline ends came to 22 bases. There are 16 residues in the CDR3. Germline V lookup: CDR1 SNHLY, CDR2 FYNNEI. In nucleotides, the CDR3 is TGTGCCAGCAGTGGCGGCAGGTCCGGGCAGGGTACCGAGCAGTACTTC. It translates to CASSGGRSGQGTEQYF. Full variable domain (missing parts from reference TRBV2 and TRBJ2-7): EPEVTQTPSHQVTQMGQEVILRCVPISNHLYFYWYRQILGQKVEFLVSFYNNEISEKSEIFDDQFSVERPDGSNFTLKIRSTKLEDSAMYFCASSGGRSGQGTEQYFGPGTRLTVT.

This clonotype was recorded at least ten times. J is TRBJ2-7 and V is TRBV4-2; a weak D match, TRBD1 (5 bases). Trimming pared 1 base from V and 0 bases from J, leaving 10 bases between. This CDR3 has 15 amino acids. In germline, CDR1 is LGHNA, CDR2 YNFKEQ. CDR3 DNA: TGTGCCAGCAGCCAAGGGACACCCAGCTCCTACGAGCAGTACTTC. This codes for CASSQGTPSSYEQYF.

This clonotype occurred many times. The gene calls are TRBV12-3 or TRBV12-4 and TRBJ1-2, with D unclear. Trimming removed 6 bases at V and 3 bases at J, with 14 bases between. The CDR3 is made up of 14 amino acids. CDR3 residues: CASSWESPDYGYTF. The CDR3 DNA follows: TGTGCCAGCAGCTGGGAGTCACCCGACTATGGCTACACCTTC.

This clonotype was seen at least ten times. The V and J genes are TRBV4-3 and TRBJ1-1; D ambiguous. The CDR3 extends over 15 amino acids. Germline values: CDR1 LGHNA, CDR2 YSLEER. Trimming pared 0 bases from V and 5 bases from J, leaving 13 bases between. The CDR3 loop reads CASSQDLAPGTEAFF. The CDR3 coding sequence is TGCGCCAGCAGCCAAGATTTGGCTCCGGGGACTGAAGCTTTCTTT.

Concerning this clonotype: A much larger clone lies a single base off, so this may be a read error. The CDR3 DNA follows: TGTGCCAGCAGCCCTCGGACAGGGGAGAACACCGGGGAGCAGTTTTTT. Residues: CASSPRTGENTGEQFF. The chain carries TRBV7-9 and TRBJ2-2, with 9 positions matching TRBD1. The CDR3 consists of 16 residues. CDR1 and CDR2 (germline): SEHNR, FQNEAQ (reference sequence).

The chain joins TRBV30 to TRBJ1-1; weak D call: TRBD1 (5 bases). Germline loops: CDR1 GTSNPN, CDR2 SVGIG (reference sequence). The CDR3 is 13 residues long. V was cut by 2 bases and J by 0 bases, with 7 bases left in between. The CDR3 here is CAWSPGMNTEAFF. The CDR3 nucleotides read TGTGCCTGGAGTCCAGGGATGAACACTGAAGCTTTCTTT.

This clonotype was counted only a few times. The J gene is TRBJ1-1, the V gene TRBV10-3, with D uncertain. The CDR3 length is 14 residues. Germline V CDR1 and CDR2: ENHRY, SYGVKD. V was clipped by 2 bases and J by 4 bases, with 11 bases between them. The CDR3 coding sequence is TGTGCCATCAGTGAGGGGCAGCTTGCCACTGAAGCTTTCTTT. It is translated as CAISEGQLATEAFF.

With regard to this clonotype: One base away lies a much larger clone, so this may be a sequencing read error. The chain recombines TRBV14 with TRBJ1-1; possible D gene TRBD1, 5 bases. Looked up from germline, CDR1 is SGHDN and CDR2 is FVKESK. CDR3 size: 15 residues. Trimming stripped 2 bases from V and 4 bases from J, with 14 bases between. The CDR3: CASSQQGVFRTEAFF. CDR3 DNA: TGTGCCAGCAGCCAACAAGGGGTCTTCCGCACTGAAGCTTTCTTT.

This clonotype was recorded many times. The rearrangement joins TRBV29-1 to TRBJ2-5; D is undetermined. Trimming took 3 bases from V and 5 from J, leaving 19 bases between them. Germline values: CDR1 SQVTM, CDR2 ANQGSEA. This CDR3 has 15 amino acids. The CDR3 DNA sequence: TGCAGCGTTGACGCTCCAGGCCACGCGGCGGAGACCCAGTACTTC. The encoded protein is CSVDAPGHAAETQYF. Full variable domain (rest looked up from reference TRBV29-1 and TRBJ2-5): SAVISQKPSRDICQRGTSLTIQCQVDSQVTMMFWYRQQPGQSLTLIATANQGSEATYESGFVIDKFPISRPNLTFSTLTVSNMSPEDSSIYLCSVDAPGHAAETQYFGPGTRLLVL.

In this sample, this clonotype turned up a few times. Germline is not matched at one junction end, which may reflect a read error. This sequence joins TRBV6-1 and TRBJ2-5; D might be TRBD2 (5 bases). This CDR3 has 16 amino acids. The germline CDR1 and CDR2 sequences are MNHNS and SASEGT. The CDR3 protein is CASSENTGIHQETQYF. CDR3 in DNA: TGTGCCAGCAGTGAGAATACCGGGATCCACCAGGAGACCCAGTACTTC.

The rearrangement links TRBV4-3 to TRBJ2-1; D is tentatively TRBD1 or TRBD2 (6 bases each). The germline CDR1 and CDR2 sequences are LGHNA and YSLEER. V lost 4 bases and J lost 10, with 14 bases in between. The CDR3 covers 13 residues. The CDR3 nucleotides are TGCGCCAGCAGCCGGAGGGGGACATCCGAGCAGTTCTTC. This sequence encodes CASSRRGTSEQFF.

This clonotype was counted between two and nine times. The J gene is TRBJ2-1, the V gene TRBV7-9, with TRBD2 identical over 8 bases. The CDR3 has 15 amino acids. J lost 6 bases, V lost 4 bases, and 8 bases had no gene match. In germline, CDR1 is SEHNR, CDR2 FQNEAQ (reference sequence). DNA of the CDR3: TGTGCCAGCAGCTCACTAGCGGACATAGTCAATGAGCAGTTCTTC. Translating it yields CASSSLADIVNEQFF.